This T cell receptor beta chain was obtained from a study of control samples from healthy donors and cancer patients. The CDR3 runs 14 residues. From germline, CDR1 is MGHRA and CDR2 YSYEKL. For this clone: Sequence at one end of the junction differs from germline and may be a read error.

TCRdb's table, derived via immunoSEQ multiplex PCR, lists solely in-frame clones and lacks some. Here the sample spans about 67,000 clones, over 75% being singletons. The chain is built from TRBV4-1 and TRBJ1-2; TRBD1 matches 10 bases. The receptor was isolated from a woman in her fifties or sixties with head and neck cancer. The sequenced material came from PBMCs. Here the CDR3 reads CASRQEGTGDGYTF. CDR3 in DNA: TGCGCCAGCAGACAAGAAGGGACAGGGGATGGCTACACCTTC.